Here is one TCR beta chain with its context. This sample is drawn from a study of blood T cell repertoires in COVID-19. At the level of the study: Acute and convalescent COVID-19 specimens originated in the United States, Italy and Spain. Sources were T cells, B-cell-depleted T cells, or PBMCs; the material itself was cDNA or gDNA.

This CDR3 comprises 14 residues. V shed 3 bases and J shed 0 bases, with 9 bases lying between them. CDR1 is LGHDT and CDR2 is YNNKEL in the germline V gene (reference sequence). Data came from immunoSEQ multiplex PCR; TCRdb stores just in-frame clones and leaves some out. The sample consists of approximately 130,000 clones, around 87% of them appearing once. The sample consisted of peripheral blood. This chain uses TRBV3-1 (or the pseudogene TRBV3-2) with TRBJ2-7, with D maybe TRBD2 (6 bases). The sequence was obtained from a man aged 65-85 years with active or convalescent COVID-19. The CDR3 reads CASSHRGGSYEQYF. CDR3 bases: TGTGCCAGCAGCCATCGGGGAGGCTCCTACGAGCAGTACTTC.